Listed below are T cell receptor beta chains from one sample, sequenced in a study of T-cell reconstitution after alpha-beta-depleted transplantation in children. TCRdb independently ran MiXCR on the PCR reads; one entry per CDR3 protein. The sample carries some 300,000 distinct CDR3 sequences, approximately 7.3% recorded once. The specimen comprised peripheral blood, sampled 360 days after TCRalphabeta/CD19-depleted stem cell transplant. These receptors originate from a female patient between 2 and 15 years old who had a stem cell transplant for Fanconi anemia, so the T cells may come from the graft donor. The CDR3 runs from the conserved cysteine through the conserved F or W. Fields, in order: V gene, D gene, clone size, J gene, CDR3 protein, CDR3 DNA. The D gene is left open where the match is weak. Only part of the rows carry a size: once, few, many, or a class if the clone is expanded.

v_call: TRBV20-1; d_call: NA; clone_size: NA; j_call: TRBJ1-2; cdr3_aa: CSASYVYGYTF; cdr3_nt: TGCAGTGCTAGTTATGTCTATGGCTACACCTTC
v_call: TRBV12-3/TRBV12-4; d_call: NA; clone_size: many; j_call: TRBJ2-7; cdr3_aa: CASSTGTNYEQYF; cdr3_nt: TGTGCCAGCAGTACCGGGACCAACTACGAGCAGTACTTC
v_call: TRBV6-1; d_call: TRBD1; clone_size: many; j_call: TRBJ2-7; cdr3_aa: CASSQTGTGLNEQYF; cdr3_nt: TGTGCCAGCAGCCAAACCGGGACAGGGCTAAACGAGCAGTACTTC
v_call: TRBV27; d_call: NA; clone_size: many; j_call: TRBJ2-2; cdr3_aa: CASRKTVGTNTGELFF; cdr3_nt: TGTGCCAGCAGGAAGACGGTGGGGACTAACACCGGGGAGCTGTTTTTT
v_call: TRBV11-2; d_call: TRBD1; clone_size: few; j_call: TRBJ1-1; cdr3_aa: CASSLGGQMNTEAFF; cdr3_nt: TGTGCCAGCAGCTTAGGGGGACAGATGAACACTGAAGCTTTCTTT
v_call: TRBV18; d_call: NA; clone_size: many; j_call: TRBJ2-5; cdr3_aa: CASSTSRETQYF; cdr3_nt: TGTGCCAGCTCGACGTCTAGGGAGACCCAGTACTTC
v_call: TRBV5-6; d_call: NA; clone_size: NA; j_call: TRBJ2-7; cdr3_aa: CASTWNGRSEQYF; cdr3_nt: TGTGCCAGCACTTGGAACGGTCGTTCCGAGCAGTACTTC
v_call: TRBV20-1; d_call: TRBD1; clone_size: many; j_call: TRBJ2-5; cdr3_aa: CSAEQGVGEVTQYF; cdr3_nt: TGCAGTGCAGAACAGGGGGTCGGAGAGGTGACCCAGTACTTC
v_call: TRBV10-3; d_call: TRBD1; clone_size: many; j_call: TRBJ1-1; cdr3_aa: CAIWTGRTEAFF; cdr3_nt: TGTGCCATCTGGACAGGGAGAACTGAAGCTTTCTTT
v_call: TRBV28; d_call: TRBD1; clone_size: many; j_call: TRBJ2-1; cdr3_aa: CASSLSGGKSRRWFF; cdr3_nt: TGTGCCAGCAGTTTATCAGGGGGAAAGTCACGACGGTGGTTCTTC
v_call: TRBV25-1; d_call: NA; clone_size: many; j_call: TRBJ2-5; cdr3_aa: CASGRSPQETQYF; cdr3_nt: TGTGCCAGCGGCAGAAGCCCCCAAGAGACCCAGTACTTC
v_call: TRBV27; d_call: NA; clone_size: few; j_call: TRBJ2-7; cdr3_aa: CASSLSGEHEQYF; cdr3_nt: TGTGCCAGCAGTTTATCGGGGGAGCACGAGCAGTACTTC
v_call: TRBV10-3; d_call: NA; clone_size: many; j_call: TRBJ2-1; cdr3_aa: CAIKGGAADNEQFF; cdr3_nt: TGTGCCATCAAGGGGGGGGCAGCTGACAATGAGCAGTTCTTC
v_call: TRBV15; d_call: TRBD1; clone_size: many; j_call: TRBJ2-3; cdr3_aa: CATSRDRQGVADTQYF; cdr3_nt: TGTGCCACCAGCAGAGACAGACAGGGTGTCGCAGATACGCAGTATTTT
v_call: TRBV4-2; d_call: TRBD1; clone_size: many; j_call: TRBJ1-2; cdr3_aa: CASSQDPLTGQRAGYTF; cdr3_nt: TGTGCCAGCAGCCAAGATCCCCTGACAGGGCAGAGGGCTGGCTACACCTTC
v_call: TRBV5-1; d_call: NA; clone_size: many; j_call: TRBJ1-6; cdr3_aa: CASSWDPIGFRNSPLHF; cdr3_nt: TGCGCCAGCAGCTGGGACCCGATCGGTTTCAGGAATTCACCCCTCCACTTT